The clone carrying this TCR beta chain occurred many times. The antigen remains unidentified. Patients showing uncontrolled infection, other autoimmune disease, pregnancy or lactation were ineligible. Trimming cost V 5 bases and J 0 bases, with 11 bases left between them. Germline assignment: CDR1 MRHNA and CDR2 SNTAGT. The CDR3 is 15 amino acids. The data originate from a study of T cells in Graves' hyperthyroidism and ophthalmopathy. Study at large: Any treatment followed the collection of peripheral blood at initial diagnosis.

TCR beta CDR3 region amplification was performed from RNA transcripts. First-round RT-PCR with HTBI primers amplified the TCR CDR3 region. MiXCR was run by TCRdb on the multiplex PCR reads, yielding one entry per CDR3 protein. The table has about 130,000 distinct CDR3 sequences, roughly 23% seen once. Study outcomes and limitations: Blood also held most thyroid clonotypes expanded beyond 0.001. Before onset, ophthalmopathy was predicted by the model a median around 6.5 months earlier.

What was sequenced was blood. The sequence derives from a woman aged 45 to 65 with Graves' hyperthyroidism that later progressed to Graves' ophthalmopathy. The chain joins TRBV6-4 to TRBJ2-1; maybe TRBD2 (6 bases). The CDR3 coding sequence is TGTGCCAGCAGTCCGGACGGGAGCTCCTACAATGAGCAGTTCTTC. Protein product: CASSPDGSSYNEQFF.